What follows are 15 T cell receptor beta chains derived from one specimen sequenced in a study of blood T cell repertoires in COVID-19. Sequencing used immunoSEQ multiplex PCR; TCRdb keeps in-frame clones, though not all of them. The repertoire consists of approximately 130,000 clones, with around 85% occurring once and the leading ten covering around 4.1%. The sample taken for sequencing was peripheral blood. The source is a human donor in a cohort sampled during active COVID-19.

CDR3 bases: TGTGCCAGCAGCTTCTCCACGGGGTCTGAGCAGTTCTTC. Protein: CASSFSTGSEQFF. V and J are TRBV7-3 and TRBJ2-1; TRBD2 might be the D (5 bases). The germline gives CDR1 SGHTA, CDR2 FQGTGA. The CDR3 has 13 amino acids. Trimming left V 3 bases short and J 9 bases short, with 12 bases between. Filled out from reference TRBV7-3 and TRBJ2-1, the complete variable domain reads GAGVSQTPSNKVTEKGKYVELRCDPISGHTALYWYRQSLGQGPEFLIYFQGTGAADDSGLPNDRFFAVRPEGSVSTLKIQRTERGDSAVYLCASSFSTGSEQFFGPGTRLTVL.

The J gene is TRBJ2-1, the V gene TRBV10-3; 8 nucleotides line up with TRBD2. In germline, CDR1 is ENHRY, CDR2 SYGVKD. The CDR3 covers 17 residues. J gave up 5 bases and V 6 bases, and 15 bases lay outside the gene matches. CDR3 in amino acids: CAIRDFKIAGLNNEQFF. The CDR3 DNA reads TGTGCCATCAGAGACTTCAAAATAGCGGGACTGAACAATGAGCAGTTCTTC.

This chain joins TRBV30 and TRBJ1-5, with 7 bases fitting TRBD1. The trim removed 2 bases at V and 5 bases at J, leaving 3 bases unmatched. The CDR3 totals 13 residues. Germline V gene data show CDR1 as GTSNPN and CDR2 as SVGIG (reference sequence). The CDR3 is CAWSRQGDQPQHF. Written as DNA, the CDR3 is TGTGCCTGGAGTAGGCAGGGGGATCAGCCCCAGCATTTT.

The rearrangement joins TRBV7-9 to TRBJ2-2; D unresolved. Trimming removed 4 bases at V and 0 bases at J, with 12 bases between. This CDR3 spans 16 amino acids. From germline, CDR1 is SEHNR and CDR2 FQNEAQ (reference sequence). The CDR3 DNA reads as TGTGCCAGCAGCTCTTACAGAGAATCGAACACCGGGGAGCTGTTTTTT. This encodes CASSSYRESNTGELFF.

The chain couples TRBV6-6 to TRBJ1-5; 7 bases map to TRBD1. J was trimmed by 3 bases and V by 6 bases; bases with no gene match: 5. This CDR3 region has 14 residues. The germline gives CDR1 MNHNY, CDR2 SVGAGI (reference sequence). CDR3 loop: CASRLTGNNQPQHF. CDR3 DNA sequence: TGTGCCAGCAGGCTGACAGGGAACAATCAGCCCCAGCATTTT.

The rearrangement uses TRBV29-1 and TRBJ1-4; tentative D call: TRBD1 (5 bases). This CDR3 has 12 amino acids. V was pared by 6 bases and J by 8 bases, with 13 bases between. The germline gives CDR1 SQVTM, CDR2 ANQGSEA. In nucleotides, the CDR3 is TGCAGCGTGGTCCAGGGAAACGAAAAACTGTTTTTT. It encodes CSVVQGNEKLFF.

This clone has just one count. The CDR3 nucleotides read TGTGCCAGCAGCTTAGCGTTGGCTCCAGATACGCAGTATTTT. This encodes CASSLALAPDTQYF. The V call is TRBV7-7, the J call TRBJ2-3; D unresolved. CDR1 is SSHAT, CDR2 FNYEAQ, per germline (reference sequence). The V end lost 0 bases, the J end lost 4 bases, and 8 bases lay between the germline ends. This CDR3 is built from 14 residues.

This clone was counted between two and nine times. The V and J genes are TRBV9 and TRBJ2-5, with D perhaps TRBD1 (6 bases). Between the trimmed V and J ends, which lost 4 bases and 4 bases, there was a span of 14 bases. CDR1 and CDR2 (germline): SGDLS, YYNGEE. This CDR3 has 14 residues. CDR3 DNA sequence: TGTGCCAGCAGCAAACGGCAAGGGGGAGAGACCCAGTACTTC. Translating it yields CASSKRQGGETQYF.

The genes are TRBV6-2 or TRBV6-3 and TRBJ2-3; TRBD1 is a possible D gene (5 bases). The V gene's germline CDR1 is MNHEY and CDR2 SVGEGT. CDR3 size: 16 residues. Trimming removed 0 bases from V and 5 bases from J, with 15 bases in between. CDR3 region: CASSYSHQGVEDTQYF. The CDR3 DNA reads TGTGCCAGCAGTTACTCGCATCAGGGCGTGGAAGATACGCAGTATTTT.

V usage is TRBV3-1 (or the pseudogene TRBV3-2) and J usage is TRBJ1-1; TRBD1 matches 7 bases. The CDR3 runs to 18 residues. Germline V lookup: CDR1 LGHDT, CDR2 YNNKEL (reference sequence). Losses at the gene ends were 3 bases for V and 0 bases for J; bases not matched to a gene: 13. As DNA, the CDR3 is TGTGCCAGCAGCCAGATCTTTACAGGGGAGCCCATGAACACTGAAGCTTTCTTT. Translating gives CASSQIFTGEPMNTEAFF.

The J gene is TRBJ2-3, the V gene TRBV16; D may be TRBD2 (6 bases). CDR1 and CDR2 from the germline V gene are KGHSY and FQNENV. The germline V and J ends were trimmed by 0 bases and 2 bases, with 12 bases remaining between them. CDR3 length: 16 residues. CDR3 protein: CASSQSSGRVTDTQYF. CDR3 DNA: TGTGCCAGCAGCCAATCCTCCGGGAGAGTCACAGATACGCAGTATTTT.

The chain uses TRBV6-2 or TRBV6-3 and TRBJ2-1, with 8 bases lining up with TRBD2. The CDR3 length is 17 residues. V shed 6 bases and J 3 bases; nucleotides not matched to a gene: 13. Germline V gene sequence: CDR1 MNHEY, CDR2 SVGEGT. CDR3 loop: CASSSYEAGVNYNEQFF. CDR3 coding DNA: TGTGCCAGCAGCTCCTACGAAGCGGGAGTTAACTACAATGAGCAGTTCTTC.

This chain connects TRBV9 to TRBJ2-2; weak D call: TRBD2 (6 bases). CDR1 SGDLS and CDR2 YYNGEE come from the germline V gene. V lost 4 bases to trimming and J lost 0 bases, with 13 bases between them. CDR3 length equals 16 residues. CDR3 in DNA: TGTGCCAGCAGCTTTGATAGCGGATCGAACACCGGGGAGCTGTTTTTT. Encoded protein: CASSFDSGSNTGELFF.

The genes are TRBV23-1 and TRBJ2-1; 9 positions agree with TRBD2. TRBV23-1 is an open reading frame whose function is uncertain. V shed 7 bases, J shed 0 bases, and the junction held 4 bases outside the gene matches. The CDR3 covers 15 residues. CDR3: CASIEAGGSYNEQFF. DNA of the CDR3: TGCGCCAGCATCGAAGCGGGAGGCTCCTACAATGAGCAGTTCTTC.

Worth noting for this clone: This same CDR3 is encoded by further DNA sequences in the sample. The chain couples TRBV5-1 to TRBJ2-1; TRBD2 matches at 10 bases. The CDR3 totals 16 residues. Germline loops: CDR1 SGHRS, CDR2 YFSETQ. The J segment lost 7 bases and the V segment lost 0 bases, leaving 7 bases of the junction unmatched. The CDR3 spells CASSLVVAGGPNEQFF. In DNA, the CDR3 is TGCGCCAGCAGCTTGGTTGTAGCGGGGGGTCCTAATGAGCAGTTCTTC.